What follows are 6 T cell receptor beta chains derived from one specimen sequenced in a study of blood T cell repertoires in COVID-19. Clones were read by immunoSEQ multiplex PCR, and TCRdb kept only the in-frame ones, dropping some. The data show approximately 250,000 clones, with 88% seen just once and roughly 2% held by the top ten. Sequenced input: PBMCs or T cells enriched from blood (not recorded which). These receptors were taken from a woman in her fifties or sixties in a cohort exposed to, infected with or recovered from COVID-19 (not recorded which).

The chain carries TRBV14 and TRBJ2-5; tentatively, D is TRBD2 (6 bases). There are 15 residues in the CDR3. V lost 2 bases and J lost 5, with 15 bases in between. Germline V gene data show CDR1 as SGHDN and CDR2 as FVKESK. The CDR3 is CASSQTAGIAETQYF. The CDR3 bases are TGTGCCAGCAGCCAAACAGCGGGCATCGCGGAGACCCAGTACTTC.

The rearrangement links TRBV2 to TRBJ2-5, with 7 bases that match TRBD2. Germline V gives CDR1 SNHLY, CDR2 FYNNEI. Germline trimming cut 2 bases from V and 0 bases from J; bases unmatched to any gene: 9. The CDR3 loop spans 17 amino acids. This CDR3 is CASSESSGLVNQETQYF. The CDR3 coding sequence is TGTGCCAGCAGTGAATCGTCAGGACTAGTGAACCAAGAGACCCAGTACTTC.

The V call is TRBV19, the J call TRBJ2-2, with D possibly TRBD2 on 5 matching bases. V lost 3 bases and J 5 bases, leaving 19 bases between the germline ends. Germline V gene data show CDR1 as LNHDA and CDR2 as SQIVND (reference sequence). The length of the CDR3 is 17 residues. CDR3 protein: CASSITWTSVGTGELFF. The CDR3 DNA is TGTGCCAGTAGTATTACCTGGACTTCGGTGGGTACCGGGGAGCTGTTTTTT.

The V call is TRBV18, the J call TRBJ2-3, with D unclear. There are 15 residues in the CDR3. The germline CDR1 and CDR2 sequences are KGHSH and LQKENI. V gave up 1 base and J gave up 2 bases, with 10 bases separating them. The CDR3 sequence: CASSPLGGFTDTQYF. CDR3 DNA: TGTGCCAGCTCACCACTTGGCGGATTCACAGATACGCAGTATTTT.

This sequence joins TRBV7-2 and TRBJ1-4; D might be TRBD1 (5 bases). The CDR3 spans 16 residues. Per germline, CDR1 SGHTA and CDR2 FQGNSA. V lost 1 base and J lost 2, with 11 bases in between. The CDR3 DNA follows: TGTGCCAGCAGCTTAGAAGGGGTACGCACTAATGAAAAACTGTTTTTT. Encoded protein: CASSLEGVRTNEKLFF.

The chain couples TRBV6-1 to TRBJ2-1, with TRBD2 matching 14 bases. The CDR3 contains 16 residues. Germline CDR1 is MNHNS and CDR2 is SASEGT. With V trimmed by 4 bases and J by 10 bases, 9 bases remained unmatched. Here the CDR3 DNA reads TGTGCCAGCAGTGCGATGGGGACTAGCGGGAGTACGGAGCAGTTCTTC. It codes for CASSAMGTSGSTEQFF.